A single sample is the source of the 27 T cell receptor beta chains below, sequenced in a study of T cells after yellow fever vaccination. TCRdb ran MiXCR on the 5' RACE reads and lists one entry per CDR3 protein. The data contain about 250,000 distinct CDR3 sequences, roughly 3.7% of them singletons. Specimen: PBMCs, collected 15 days after the yellow fever booster vaccination. The receptor set was obtained from a man between 18 and 29 years old who received the YFV17D yellow fever vaccine.

This clonotype was counted many times. The chain links TRBV9 to TRBJ2-3, with no clear D. The CDR3 length is 14 residues. CDR1 is SGDLS, CDR2 YYNGEE, per germline. Trimming took off 2 bases at V and 2 bases at J, with 9 bases between the two ends. DNA of the CDR3: TGTGCCAGCAGCGTTCCCCCCTCCACAGATACGCAGTATTTT. The encoded protein is CASSVPPSTDTQYF.

This clonotype was recorded many times. The chain joins TRBV6-5 to TRBJ1-5; 7 nucleotides agree with TRBD1. CDR1 and CDR2 (germline): MNHEY, SVGAGI. V lost 8 bases, J lost 4 bases, and 8 bases stayed unmatched. This CDR3 is built from 14 residues. The chain's CDR3 is CASRSTGVNQPQHF. In DNA form, the CDR3 reads TGTGCCAGCCGATCCACAGGGGTAAATCAGCCCCAGCATTTT.

This clonotype was found many times. The chain has TRBV7-2 and TRBJ2-1; 14 bases agree with TRBD2. Germline lookup yields CDR1 SGHTA and CDR2 FQGNSA. Trimming removed 3 bases from V and 10 bases from J; junction bases left unmatched: 5. CDR3 length: 15 amino acids. The CDR3 here is CASSLTSGGALEQFF. The CDR3 DNA reads as TGTGCCAGCAGCTTGACTAGCGGGGGGGCTCTGGAGCAGTTCTTC.

This clonotype showed up many times. The V call is TRBV4-3, the J call TRBJ1-4, with 10 bases identical to TRBD1. Trimming at V came to 4 bases and at J to 4 bases, leaving 12 bases not matched to a gene. From germline, CDR1 is LGHNA and CDR2 YSLEER. This CDR3 comprises 18 residues. DNA for the CDR3: TGCGCCAGCAGCCGGGAGGGACAGGGGAATGCTTTTAATGAAAAACTGTTTTTT. As protein: CASSREGQGNAFNEKLFF.

This clonotype was seen many times. The rearrangement joins TRBV6-2 or TRBV6-3 to TRBJ2-7; 8 bases fit TRBD1. This CDR3 contains 16 residues. Losses at the gene ends were 5 bases for V and 6 bases for J; bases not matched to a gene: 15. Germline CDR1 and CDR2: MNHEY and SVGEGT. The CDR3 DNA reads as TGTGCCAGCAGTCAGAGGACAGGGATAGTAGATCGCGAGCAGTACGTC. This sequence encodes CASSQRTGIVDREQYV.

The sample holds many counts of this clonotype. This sequence joins TRBV5-1 and TRBJ1-1; unclear D gene. The V end lost 1 base, the J end lost 3 bases, and 13 bases lay between the germline ends. This CDR3 is 15 amino acids long. Germline V gives CDR1 SGHRS, CDR2 YFSETQ. CDR3 sequence reads: CASSLFRSGDTEAFF. In DNA, the CDR3 is TGCGCCAGCAGCTTGTTCCGGAGCGGGGACACTGAAGCTTTCTTT. The full variable domain, completed using reference TRBV5-1 and TRBJ1-1, is KAGVTQTPRYLIKTRGQQVTLSCSPISGHRSVSWYQQTPGQGLQFLFEYFSETQRNKGNFPGRFSGRQFSNSRSEMNVSTLELGDSALYLCASSLFRSGDTEAFFGQGTRLTVV.

This clonotype was seen many times. This chain links TRBV3-1 with TRBJ2-2, with D possibly being TRBD1 or TRBD2 (6 bases each). The V end lost 8 bases, the J end lost 4 bases, and 20 bases lay between the germline ends. CDR1 LGHDT and CDR2 YNNKEL come from the germline V gene (reference sequence). The CDR3 sequence is 16 residues long. CDR3 protein: CASAQTWGAGTGELFF. In DNA, the CDR3 is TGTGCCAGCGCCCAAACTTGGGGGGCCGGCACCGGGGAGCTGTTTTTT. Full variable domain (remainder filled in from reference TRBV3-1 and TRBJ2-2): DTAVSQTPKYLVTQMGNDKSIKCEQNLGHDTMYWYKQDSKKFLKIMFSYNNKELIINETVPNRFSPKSPDKAHLNLHINSLELGDSAVYFCASAQTWGAGTGELFFGEGSRLTVL.

This clonotype was detected ten times or more. The J gene is TRBJ2-3, the V gene TRBV10-3; no firm D call. Germline loops: CDR1 ENHRY, CDR2 SYGVKD. The CDR3 loop spans 13 amino acids. Trimming cost V 3 bases and J 4 bases, with 8 bases left between them. The DNA of the CDR3 is TGTGCCATCAGTGAAGTACAGCCAGATACGCAGTATTTT. Its protein product is CAISEVQPDTQYF.

The chain carries TRBV4-2 and TRBJ2-7, with D possibly being TRBD1 (5 bases). The germline gives CDR1 LGHNA, CDR2 YNFKEQ. CDR3 length equals 13 residues. With 3 bases removed from V and 4 bases from J, the gap between germline ends came to 10 bases. CDR3 protein: CASSHPRGYEQYF. In nucleotides, the CDR3 is TGTGCCAGCAGCCACCCTAGGGGTTACGAGCAGTACTTC.

This clonotype was seen repeatedly, ten times or more. V is TRBV3-1 and J is TRBJ2-1, with 10 bases lining up with TRBD2. V gave up 2 bases and J gave up 4 bases; unmatched junction bases: 5. Germline V gives CDR1 LGHDT, CDR2 YNNKEL (reference sequence). CDR3 size: 16 residues. The chain's CDR3 is CASSQLTSGEYNEQFF. CDR3 DNA sequence: TGTGCCAGCAGCCAACTTACTAGCGGGGAATACAATGAGCAGTTCTTC.

This clonotype was counted many times. The chain joins TRBV29-1 to TRBJ1-1; D not certain. The CDR3 is 14 amino acids. The ends were cut back, 5 bases at V and 4 bases at J, with 17 bases in the middle. Germline values: CDR1 SQVTM, CDR2 ANQGSEA. The CDR3 coding sequence is TGCAGCGTTCATAACGGCCCGGGCCCCACTGAAGCTTTCTTT. Translated: CSVHNGPGPTEAFF.

This clonotype was recorded many times. J is TRBJ1-2 and V is TRBV7-2; TRBD1 matches at 7 bases. Germline lookup yields CDR1 SGHTA and CDR2 FQGNSA. Losses at the gene ends were 6 bases for V and 4 bases for J; bases not matched to a gene: 8. The CDR3 is 14 residues long. DNA of the CDR3: TGTGCCAGCAGTTCGGACAGGTTGAGCTATGGCTACACCTTC. As protein: CASSSDRLSYGYTF.

This clonotype occurred many times. The chain links TRBV4-2 to TRBJ1-3; D gene unclear. From germline, CDR1 is LGHNA and CDR2 YNFKEQ. The CDR3 sequence is 14 residues long. Between the trimmed V and J ends, which lost 3 bases and 8 bases, there was a span of 14 bases. The CDR3 loop is CASSHPGFGDTIYF. The CDR3 DNA is TGTGCCAGCAGCCACCCCGGGTTTGGGGACACCATATATTTT.

This clonotype was recorded many times. The rearrangement uses TRBV11-2 and TRBJ2-3; 12 bases agree with TRBD2. The CDR3 loop spans 18 amino acids. Trimming removed 3 bases from V and 0 bases from J; junction bases left unmatched: 7. In germline, CDR1 is SGHAT, CDR2 FQNNGV. The CDR3 bases are TGTGCCAGCAGCTTGGGACTAGCGGGTTTCGTTAGCACAGATACGCAGTATTTT. This encodes CASSLGLAGFVSTDTQYF.

The sample holds many counts of this clonotype. The chain has TRBV7-2 and TRBJ1-1, with 9 bases that match TRBD1. Trimming took 5 bases from V and 4 from J; bases not matched to a gene: 8. CDR3 length: 15 amino acids. Looked up from germline, CDR1 is SGHTA and CDR2 is FQGNSA. The CDR3 region has the DNA TGTGCCAGCAGCCTCTCACAGGGGGCCCGCACTGAAGCTTTCTTT. It codes for CASSLSQGARTEAFF.

This clonotype has ten or more counts. The rearrangement joins TRBV7-6 to TRBJ1-1; no firm D call. Germline CDR1 is SGHVS and CDR2 is FNYEAQ. With 5 bases removed from V and 6 bases from J, the gap between germline ends came to 10 bases. This CDR3 contains 12 residues. The CDR3 bases are TGTGCCAGCAGCAGCGGAGACTCTGAAGCTTTCTTT. As protein: CASSSGDSEAFF.

This clonotype was counted ten times or more. V usage is TRBV7-6 and J usage is TRBJ2-1; unclear D gene. V was clipped by 0 bases and J by 1 base, with 7 bases between them. The germline CDR1 and CDR2 sequences are SGHVS and FNYEAQ. CDR3 size: 15 residues. CDR3 DNA sequence: TGTGCCAGCAGCTTAGCGCTAAGATCCTACAATGAGCAGTTCTTC. This gives the protein CASSLALRSYNEQFF. Supplemented by reference TRBV7-6 and TRBJ2-1, the full variable domain reads GAGVSQSPRYKVTKRGQDVALRCDPISGHVSLYWYRQALGQGPEFLTYFNYEAQQDKSGLPNDRFSAERPEGSISTLTIQRTEQRDSAMYRCASSLALRSYNEQFFGPGTRLTVL.

This clonotype has a count of ten or more. This chain links TRBV7-3 with TRBJ2-7; the D is unclear. The CDR3 is 15 amino acids. Germline lookup yields CDR1 SGHTA and CDR2 FQGTGA. V lost 1 base to trimming and J lost 0 bases, with 10 bases between them. The DNA of the CDR3 is TGTGCCAGCAGCTTAAGTGGCATTACCTCCTACGAGCAGTACTTC. Encoded protein: CASSLSGITSYEQYF.

This clonotype was recorded many times. This chain joins TRBV20-1 and TRBJ2-3; the match to TRBD2 covers 12 bases. Germline V gene sequence: CDR1 DFQATT, CDR2 SNEGSKA (reference sequence). The CDR3 has 18 amino acids. J lost 2 bases, V lost 0 bases, and 9 bases had no gene match. The CDR3, as DNA: TGCAGTGCTAGAGATTGGTTACTAGCGGGGGGAAACACAGATACGCAGTATTTT. Translation: CSARDWLLAGGNTDTQYF.

This clonotype was seen many times. This chain joins TRBV20-1 and TRBJ1-2, with a possible D match to TRBD1 (6 bases). CDR3 length: 13 amino acids. Between the trimmed V and J ends, which lost 5 bases and 5 bases, there was a span of 15 bases. Germline CDR1 is DFQATT and CDR2 is SNEGSKA (reference sequence). CDR3 coding DNA: TGCAGTGCTCCCCAGGACAGCAGATATGGCTACACCTTC. Its protein is CSAPQDSRYGYTF.

Many counts were recorded for this clonotype. The chain couples TRBV7-9 to TRBJ2-7; possibly TRBD2 for D (6 bases). The germline V and J ends were trimmed by 4 bases and 9 bases, with 13 bases remaining between them. In germline, CDR1 is SEHNR, CDR2 FQNEAQ (reference sequence). The CDR3 spans 12 residues. DNA of the CDR3: TGTGCCAGCAGCTCCGGTCCCGGGGGGCAGTACTTC. Translating it yields CASSSGPGGQYF.

This clonotype has a count of ten or more. The genes are TRBV14 and TRBJ2-7; D is possibly TRBD2 (6 bases). The CDR3 is 13 residues long. CDR1 is SGHDN, CDR2 FVKESK, per germline. V lost 0 bases and J lost 7, with 10 bases in between. The CDR3 region is CASSQEGAGEQYV. DNA of the CDR3: TGTGCCAGCAGCCAAGAAGGGGCGGGAGAGCAGTACGTC.

This clonotype has at least ten counts. This chain connects TRBV3-1 to TRBJ2-2; D call uncertain. Deletions cut 2 bases from V and 9 bases from J, with 7 bases between. This CDR3 has 12 residues. The germline gives CDR1 LGHDT, CDR2 YNNKEL (reference sequence). Written as DNA, the CDR3 is TGTGCCAGCAGCCAACTCAGTAGGGAGCTGTTTTTT. Translation: CASSQLSRELFF.

This clonotype was seen many times. This chain connects TRBV18 to TRBJ2-1, with 8 bases that match TRBD2. The V gene's germline CDR1 is KGHSH and CDR2 LQKENI. CDR3 length equals 17 residues. V was clipped by 0 bases and J by 5 bases; unmatched bases: 9. In DNA form, the CDR3 reads TGTGCCAGCTCACCACCCCGGGGGGGCTTCCCGAACAATGAGCAGTTCTTC. Its protein product is CASSPPRGGFPNNEQFF.

This clonotype was observed at least ten times. V is TRBV7-2 and J is TRBJ2-1; 8 nucleotides line up with TRBD1. Germline assignment: CDR1 SGHTA and CDR2 FQGNSA. With 7 bases clipped from V and 8 bases from J, the junction kept 10 bases outside the gene matches. This CDR3 has 14 residues. CDR3 loop: CASMRAGGMYEQFF. CDR3 in DNA: TGTGCCAGCATGAGGGCAGGGGGCATGTATGAGCAGTTCTTC.

This clonotype showed up many times. The chain combines TRBV5-1 with TRBJ1-1; possibly TRBD1 for D (5 bases). Germline V gene sequence: CDR1 SGHRS, CDR2 YFSETQ. This CDR3 comprises 13 residues. V was cut by 5 bases and J by 0 bases, with 8 bases left in between. CDR3 in DNA: TGCGCCAGCAGGACAGCCATGAACACTGAAGCTTTCTTT. Translation gives CASRTAMNTEAFF.

In this sample, this clonotype turned up many times. The genes are TRBV20-1 and TRBJ2-2, with D uncertain. CDR3 size: 14 residues. V was pared by 4 bases and J by 2 bases, with 11 bases between. The germline gives CDR1 DFQATT, CDR2 SNEGSKA (reference sequence). The CDR3 reads CSAIFGVNTGELFF. The CDR3 DNA follows: TGCAGTGCTATTTTTGGGGTTAACACCGGGGAGCTGTTTTTT.